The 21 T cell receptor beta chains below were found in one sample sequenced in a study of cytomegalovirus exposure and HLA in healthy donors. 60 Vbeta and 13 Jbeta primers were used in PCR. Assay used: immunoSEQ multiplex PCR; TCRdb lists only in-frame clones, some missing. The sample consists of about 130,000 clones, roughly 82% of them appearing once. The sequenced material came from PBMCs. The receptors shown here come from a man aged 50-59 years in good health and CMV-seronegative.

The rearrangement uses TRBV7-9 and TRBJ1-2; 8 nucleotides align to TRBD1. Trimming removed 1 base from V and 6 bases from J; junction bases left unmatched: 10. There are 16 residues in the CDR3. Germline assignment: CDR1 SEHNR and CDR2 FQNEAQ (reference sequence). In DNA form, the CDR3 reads TGTGCCAGCAGCTTAGATATTGTAGCAGGGGGCGATGGCTACACCTTC. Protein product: CASSLDIVAGGDGYTF. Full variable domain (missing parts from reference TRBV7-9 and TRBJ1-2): DTGVSQNPRHKITKRGQNVTFRCDPISEHNRLYWYRQTLGQGPEFLTYFQNEAQLEKSRLLSDRFSAERPKGSFSTLEIQRTEQGDSAMYLCASSLDIVAGGDGYTFGSGTRLTVV.

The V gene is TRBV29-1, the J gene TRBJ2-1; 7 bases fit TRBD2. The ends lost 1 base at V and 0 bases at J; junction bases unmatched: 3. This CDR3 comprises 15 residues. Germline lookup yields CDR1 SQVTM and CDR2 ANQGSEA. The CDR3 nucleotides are TGCAGCGTTGAAGGGGGGGGGATCTCCTACAATGAGCAGTTCTTC. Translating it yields CSVEGGGISYNEQFF.

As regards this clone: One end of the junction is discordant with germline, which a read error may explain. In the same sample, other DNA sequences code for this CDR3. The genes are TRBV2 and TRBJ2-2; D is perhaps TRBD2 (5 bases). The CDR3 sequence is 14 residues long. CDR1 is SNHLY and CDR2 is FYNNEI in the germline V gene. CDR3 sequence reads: CASKETVNTGELFF. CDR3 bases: TGTGCCAGCAAGGAGACTGTGAACACCGGGGAACTGTTTTTT.

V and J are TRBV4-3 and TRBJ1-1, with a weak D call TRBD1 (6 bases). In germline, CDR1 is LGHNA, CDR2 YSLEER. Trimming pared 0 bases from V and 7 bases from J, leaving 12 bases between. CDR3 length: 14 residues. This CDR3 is CASSQEGRGVEAFF. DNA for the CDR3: TGCGCCAGCAGCCAAGAAGGGAGGGGGGTTGAAGCTTTCTTT.

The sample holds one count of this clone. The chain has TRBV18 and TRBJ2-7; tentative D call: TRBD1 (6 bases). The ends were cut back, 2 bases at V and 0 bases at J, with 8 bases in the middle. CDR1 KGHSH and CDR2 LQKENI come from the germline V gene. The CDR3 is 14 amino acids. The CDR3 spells CASSPTGFSYEQYF. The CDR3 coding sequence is TGTGCCAGCTCACCAACAGGGTTCTCCTACGAGCAGTACTTC.

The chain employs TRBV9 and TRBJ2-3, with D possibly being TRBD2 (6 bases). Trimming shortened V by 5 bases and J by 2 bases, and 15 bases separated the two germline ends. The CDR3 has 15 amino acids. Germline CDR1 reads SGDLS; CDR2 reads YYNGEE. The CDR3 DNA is TGTGCCAGCAGGCGGAGGGACCAATTCACAGATACGCAGTATTTT. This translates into CASRRRDQFTDTQYF.

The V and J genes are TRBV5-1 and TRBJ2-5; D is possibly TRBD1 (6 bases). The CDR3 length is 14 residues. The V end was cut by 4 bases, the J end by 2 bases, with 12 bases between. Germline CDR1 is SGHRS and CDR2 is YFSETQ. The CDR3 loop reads CASSLLGQQETQYF. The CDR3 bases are TGCGCCAGCAGCCTTCTTGGACAGCAAGAGACCCAGTACTTC.

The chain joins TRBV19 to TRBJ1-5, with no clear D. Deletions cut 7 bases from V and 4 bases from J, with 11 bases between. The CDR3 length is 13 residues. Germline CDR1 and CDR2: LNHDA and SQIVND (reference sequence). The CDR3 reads CASTSRENQPQHF. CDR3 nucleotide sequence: TGTGCCAGTACCAGCCGGGAAAATCAGCCCCAGCATTTT.

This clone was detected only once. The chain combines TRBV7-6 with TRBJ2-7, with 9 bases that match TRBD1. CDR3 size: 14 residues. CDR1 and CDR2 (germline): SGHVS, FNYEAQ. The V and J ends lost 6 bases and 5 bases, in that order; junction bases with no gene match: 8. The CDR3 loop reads CASSPRTGDHEQYF. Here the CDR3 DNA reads TGTGCCAGCAGTCCCCGGACAGGGGACCACGAGCAGTACTTC.

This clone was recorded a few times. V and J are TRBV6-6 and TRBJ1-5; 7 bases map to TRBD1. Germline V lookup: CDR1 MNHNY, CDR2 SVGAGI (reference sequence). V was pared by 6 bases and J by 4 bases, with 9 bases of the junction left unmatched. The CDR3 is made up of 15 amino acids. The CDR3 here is CASSPLTGANQPQHF. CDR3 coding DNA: TGTGCCAGCAGCCCTCTCACAGGGGCTAATCAGCCCCAGCATTTT.

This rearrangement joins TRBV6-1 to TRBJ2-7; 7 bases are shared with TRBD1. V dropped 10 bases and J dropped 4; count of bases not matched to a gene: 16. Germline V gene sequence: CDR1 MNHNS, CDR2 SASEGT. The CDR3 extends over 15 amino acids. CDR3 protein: CATLRTGTEGYEQYF. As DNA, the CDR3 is TGTGCCACCCTCCGCACCGGGACAGAGGGATACGAGCAGTACTTC.

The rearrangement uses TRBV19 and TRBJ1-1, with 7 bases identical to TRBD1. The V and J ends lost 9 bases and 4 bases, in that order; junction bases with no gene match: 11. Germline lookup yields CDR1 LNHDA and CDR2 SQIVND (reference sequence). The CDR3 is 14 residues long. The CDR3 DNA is TGTGCCAGGATGAGACAGGGAGGCGGCACTGAAGCTTTCTTT. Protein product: CARMRQGGGTEAFF. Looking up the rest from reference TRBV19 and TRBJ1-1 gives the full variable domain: DGGITQSPKYLFRKEGQNVTLSCEQNLNHDAMYWYRQDPGQGLRLIYYSQIVNDFQKGDIAEGYSVSREKKESFPLTVTSAQKNPTAFYLCARMRQGGGTEAFFGQGTRLTVV.

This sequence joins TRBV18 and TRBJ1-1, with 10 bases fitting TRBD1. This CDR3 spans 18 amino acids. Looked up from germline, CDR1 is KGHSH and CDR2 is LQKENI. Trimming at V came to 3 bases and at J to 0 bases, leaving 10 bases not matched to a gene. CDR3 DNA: TGTGCCAGCTCACCGGGGAGGACAGGGGGGGCCTTGAACACTGAAGCTTTCTTT. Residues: CASSPGRTGGALNTEAFF.

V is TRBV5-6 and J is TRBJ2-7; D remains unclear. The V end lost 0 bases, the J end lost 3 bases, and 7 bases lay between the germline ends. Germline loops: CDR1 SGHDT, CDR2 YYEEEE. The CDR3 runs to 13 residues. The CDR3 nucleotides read TGTGCCAGCAGCTTGGACAGAAACTACGAGCAGTACTTC. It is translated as CASSLDRNYEQYF.

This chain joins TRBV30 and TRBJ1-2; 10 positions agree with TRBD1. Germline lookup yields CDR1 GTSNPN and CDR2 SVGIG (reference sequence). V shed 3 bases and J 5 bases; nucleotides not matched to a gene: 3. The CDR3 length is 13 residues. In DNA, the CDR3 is TGTGCCTGGAGGGACAGGGGGGGGTATGGCTACACCTTC. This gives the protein CAWRDRGGYGYTF.

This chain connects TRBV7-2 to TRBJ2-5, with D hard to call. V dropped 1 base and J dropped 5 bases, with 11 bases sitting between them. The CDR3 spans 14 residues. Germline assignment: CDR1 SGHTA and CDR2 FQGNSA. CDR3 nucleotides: TGTGCCAGCAGCTTAGGGCAGGCGTTTGAGACCCAGTACTTC. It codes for CASSLGQAFETQYF.

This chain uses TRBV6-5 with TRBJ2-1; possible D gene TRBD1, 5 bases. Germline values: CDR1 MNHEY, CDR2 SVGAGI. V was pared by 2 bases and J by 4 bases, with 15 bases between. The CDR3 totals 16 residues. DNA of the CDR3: TGTGCCAGCAGTTACCAGGGCCCATCAATATACAATGAGCAGTTCTTC. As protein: CASSYQGPSIYNEQFF.

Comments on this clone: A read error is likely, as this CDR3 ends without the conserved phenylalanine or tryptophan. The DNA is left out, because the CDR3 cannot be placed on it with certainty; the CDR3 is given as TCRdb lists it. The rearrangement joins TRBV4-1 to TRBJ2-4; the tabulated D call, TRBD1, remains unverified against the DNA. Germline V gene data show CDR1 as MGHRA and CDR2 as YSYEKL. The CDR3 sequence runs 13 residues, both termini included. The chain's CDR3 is CASSQSPKGQMEL.

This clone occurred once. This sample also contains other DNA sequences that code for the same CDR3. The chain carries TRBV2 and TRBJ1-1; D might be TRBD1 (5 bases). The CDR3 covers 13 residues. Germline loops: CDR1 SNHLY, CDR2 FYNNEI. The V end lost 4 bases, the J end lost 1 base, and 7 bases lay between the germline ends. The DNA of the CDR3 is TGTGCCAGCAGTGGCCAGGGGAACACTGAAGCTTTCTTT. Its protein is CASSGQGNTEAFF.

CDR3 in amino acids: CASSKAWGEQYF. CDR3 sequence (DNA): TGTGCCAGCAGCAAAGCTTGGGGAGAGCAGTACTTC. This chain links TRBV5-4 with TRBJ2-5, with D tentatively TRBD2 (5 bases). V dropped 4 bases and J dropped 11 bases, with 15 bases sitting between them. CDR3 length: 12 amino acids. Germline V lookup: CDR1 SGHNT, CDR2 YYREEE (reference sequence).

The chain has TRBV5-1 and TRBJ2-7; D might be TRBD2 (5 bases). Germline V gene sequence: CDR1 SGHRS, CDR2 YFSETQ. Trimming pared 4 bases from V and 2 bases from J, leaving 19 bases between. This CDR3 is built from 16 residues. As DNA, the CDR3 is TGCGCCAGCAGCCCTCGGGGATCACCCAGGCCCTACGAGCAGTACTTC. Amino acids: CASSPRGSPRPYEQYF. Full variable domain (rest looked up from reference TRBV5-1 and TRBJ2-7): KAGVTQTPRYLIKTRGQQVTLSCSPISGHRSVSWYQQTPGQGLQFLFEYFSETQRNKGNFPGRFSGRQFSNSRSEMNVSTLELGDSALYLCASSPRGSPRPYEQYFGPGTRLTVT.